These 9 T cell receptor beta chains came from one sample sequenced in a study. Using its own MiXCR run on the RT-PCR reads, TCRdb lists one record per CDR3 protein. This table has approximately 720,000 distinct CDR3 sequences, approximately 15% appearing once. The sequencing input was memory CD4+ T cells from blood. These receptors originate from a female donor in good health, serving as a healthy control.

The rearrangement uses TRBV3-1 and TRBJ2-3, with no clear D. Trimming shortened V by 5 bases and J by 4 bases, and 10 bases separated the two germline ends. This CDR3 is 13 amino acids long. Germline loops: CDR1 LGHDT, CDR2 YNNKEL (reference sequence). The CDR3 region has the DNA TGTGCCAGCAGCACCATGGGTCCAGATACGCAGTATTTT. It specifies CASSTMGPDTQYF.

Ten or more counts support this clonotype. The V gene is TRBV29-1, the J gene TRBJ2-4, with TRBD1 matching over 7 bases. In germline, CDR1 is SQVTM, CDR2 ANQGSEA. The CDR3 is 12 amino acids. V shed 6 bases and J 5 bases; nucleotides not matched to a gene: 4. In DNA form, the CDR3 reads TGCAGCGTCCGGACAGGAGAAAACATTCAGTACTTC. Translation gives CSVRTGENIQYF.

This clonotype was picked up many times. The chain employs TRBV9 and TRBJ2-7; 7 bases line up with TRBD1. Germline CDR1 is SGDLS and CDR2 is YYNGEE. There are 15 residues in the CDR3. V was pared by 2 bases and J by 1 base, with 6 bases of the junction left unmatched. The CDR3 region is CASSVDGTVSYEQYF. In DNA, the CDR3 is TGTGCCAGCAGCGTGGACGGGACAGTATCCTACGAGCAGTACTTC.

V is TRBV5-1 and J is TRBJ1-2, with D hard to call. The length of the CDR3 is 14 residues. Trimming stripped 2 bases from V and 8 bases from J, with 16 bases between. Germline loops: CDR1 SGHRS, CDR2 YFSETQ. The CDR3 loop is CASSFSDSSVGYTF. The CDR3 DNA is TGCGCCAGCAGCTTCTCAGATTCGTCGGTGGGCTACACCTTC.

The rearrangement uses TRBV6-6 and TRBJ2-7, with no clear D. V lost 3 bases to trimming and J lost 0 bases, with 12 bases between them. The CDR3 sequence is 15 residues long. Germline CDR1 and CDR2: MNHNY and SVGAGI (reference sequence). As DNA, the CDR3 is TGTGCCAGCAGTTATCGCAAGTCGAGCTCCTACGAGCAGTACTTC. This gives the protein CASSYRKSSSYEQYF.

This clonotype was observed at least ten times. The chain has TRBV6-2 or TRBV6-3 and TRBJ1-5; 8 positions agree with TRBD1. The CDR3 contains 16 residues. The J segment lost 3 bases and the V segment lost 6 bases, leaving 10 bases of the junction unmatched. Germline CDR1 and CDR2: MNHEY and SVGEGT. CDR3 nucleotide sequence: TGTGCCAGCAGCGACCCGGGACAGGCCATCAATCAGCCCCAGCATTTT. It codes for CASSDPGQAINQPQHF.

DNA of the CDR3: TGCAGTGCTATTAGCGGGGGAAGGTACAATGAGCAGTTCTTC. Its translation is CSAISGGRYNEQFF. The V call is TRBV20-1, the J call TRBJ2-1, with 9 nucleotides matching TRBD2. The CDR3 runs 14 residues. Germline lookup yields CDR1 DFQATT and CDR2 SNEGSKA (reference sequence). J was trimmed by 4 bases and V by 4 bases; bases with no gene match: 5.

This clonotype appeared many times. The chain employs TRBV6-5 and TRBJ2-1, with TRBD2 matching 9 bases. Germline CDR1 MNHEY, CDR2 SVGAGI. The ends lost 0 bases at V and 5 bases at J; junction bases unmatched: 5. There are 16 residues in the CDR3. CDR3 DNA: TGTGCCAGCAGTTACTCGGGCGGGAGGGACGACAATGAGCAGTTCTTC. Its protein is CASSYSGGRDDNEQFF.

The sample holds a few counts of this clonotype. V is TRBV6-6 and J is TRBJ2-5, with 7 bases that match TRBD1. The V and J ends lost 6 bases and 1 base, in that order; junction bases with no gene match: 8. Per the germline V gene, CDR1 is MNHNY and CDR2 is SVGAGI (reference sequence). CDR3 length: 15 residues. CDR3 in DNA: TGTGCCAGCAGCCGGATTGGGGACAGCCAAGAGACCCAGTACTTC. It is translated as CASSRIGDSQETQYF.